These T cell receptor beta chains were read from a single sample in a study of T cell responses to AZD1222 COVID-19 vaccine. TCRdb's copy holds only in-frame clones and misses some; the assay was immunoSEQ multiplex PCR. The sample comprises some 120,000 clones, under 95% of which are singletons, and roughly 5% rests with the top ten. The sample in question was peripheral blood, obtained on day 0 of AZD1222 vaccination. The receptors here all came from an adult in good health. CDR3s include the opening cysteine and the closing phenylalanine or tryptophan. The order of the fields is J gene, V gene, clone size, D gene, CDR3 protein, CDR3 DNA. The D gene is left open where the match is weak. Size tells how often a clone was seen (once, few, many) or the class of an expanded clone, and some rows leave it out.

j_gene: TRBJ1-5; v_gene: TRBV19; abundance: -; d_gene: -; CDR3aa: CASSIPQQGTFNQPQHF; CDR3nt: TGTGCCAGTAGTATTCCTCAACAGGGTACTTTCAATCAGCCCCAGCATTTT
j_gene: TRBJ1-1; v_gene: TRBV30; abundance: -; d_gene: -; CDR3aa: CAWTRGGTEAFF; CDR3nt: TGTGCCTGGACCCGGGGGGGCACTGAAGCTTTCTTT
j_gene: TRBJ2-2; v_gene: TRBV18; abundance: -; d_gene: TRBD2; CDR3aa: CASSPGLANTGELFF; CDR3nt: TGTGCCAGCTCACCGGGACTAGCGAACACCGGGGAGCTGTTTTTT
j_gene: TRBJ1-5; v_gene: TRBV12-3/TRBV12-4; abundance: -; d_gene: TRBD1; CDR3aa: CASSLDRVQPQHF; CDR3nt: TGTGCCAGCAGTTTGGACAGGGTTCAGCCCCAGCATTTT
j_gene: TRBJ2-7; v_gene: TRBV9; abundance: -; d_gene: -; CDR3aa: CASSGTQPPYEQYF; CDR3nt: TGTGCCAGCAGCGGGACACAGCCTCCTTACGAGCAGTACTTC
j_gene: TRBJ1-2; v_gene: TRBV6-4; abundance: -; d_gene: TRBD1; CDR3aa: CASTDYRGHYTF; CDR3nt: TGTGCCAGCACCGACTACAGGGGGCACTACACCTTC
j_gene: TRBJ1-4; v_gene: TRBV30; abundance: -; d_gene: -; CDR3aa: CAWTPGKEKLFF; CDR3nt: TGTGCCTGGACTCCGGGGAAAGAAAAACTGTTTTTT
j_gene: TRBJ1-6; v_gene: TRBV5-1; abundance: -; d_gene: -; CDR3aa: CASTLPGERSPLHF; CDR3nt: TGCGCCAGCACTTTGCCCGGGGAGAGATCACCCCTCCACTTT
j_gene: TRBJ2-5; v_gene: TRBV30; abundance: -; d_gene: TRBD1; CDR3aa: CAYWTGRQETQYF; CDR3nt: TGTGCCTACTGGACAGGTCGCCAAGAGACCCAGTACTTC
j_gene: TRBJ1-1; v_gene: TRBV29-1; abundance: -; d_gene: -; CDR3aa: CSVEVSGRLNTEAFF; CDR3nt: TGCAGCGTTGAAGTATCTGGCAGATTGAACACTGAAGCTTTCTTT
j_gene: TRBJ1-1; v_gene: TRBV18; abundance: -; d_gene: TRBD1; CDR3aa: CASSRNGQELNTEAFF; CDR3nt: TGTGCCAGCTCTCGCAATGGACAGGAACTGAACACTGAAGCTTTCTTT
j_gene: TRBJ1-1; v_gene: TRBV18; abundance: once; d_gene: -; CDR3aa: CASSSQAPLEAFF; CDR3nt: TGTGCCAGCTCATCACAGGCTCCCCTTGAAGCTTTCTTT
j_gene: TRBJ1-2; v_gene: TRBV18; abundance: once; d_gene: -; CDR3aa: CASSPPNLALANYGYTF; CDR3nt: TGTGCCAGCTCACCACCGAATTTAGCGTTAGCTAACTATGGCTACACCTTC
j_gene: TRBJ1-1; v_gene: TRBV29-1; abundance: -; d_gene: -; CDR3aa: CSVRSGTPEAFF; CDR3nt: TGCAGCGTTCGATCAGGGACCCCTGAAGCTTTCTTT
j_gene: TRBJ1-3; v_gene: TRBV29-1; abundance: -; d_gene: -; CDR3aa: CSVEKGDGNTIYF; CDR3nt: TGCAGCGTTGAAAAAGGGGATGGAAACACCATATATTTT
j_gene: TRBJ1-3; v_gene: TRBV19; abundance: -; d_gene: -; CDR3aa: CASSILGGTSGNTIYF; CDR3nt: TGTGCCAGTAGTATTCTGGGCGGTACCTCTGGAAACACCATATATTTT
j_gene: TRBJ1-3; v_gene: TRBV11-2; abundance: -; d_gene: -; CDR3aa: CASSLGGVSGNTIYF; CDR3nt: TGTGCCAGCAGCTTAGGGGGTGTTTCTGGAAACACCATATATTTT
j_gene: TRBJ2-7; v_gene: TRBV11-1; abundance: -; d_gene: -; CDR3aa: CASSLKQNYEQYF; CDR3nt: TGTGCCAGCAGCTTAAAACAGAACTACGAGCAGTACTTC
j_gene: TRBJ1-1; v_gene: TRBV4-1; abundance: -; d_gene: -; CDR3aa: CASSQERLEGAFF; CDR3nt: TGCGCCAGCAGCCAAGAGCGGCTGGAGGGGGCTTTCTTT
j_gene: TRBJ2-1; v_gene: TRBV30; abundance: -; d_gene: TRBD2; CDR3aa: CAWSVGGLAGGPRDNEQFF; CDR3nt: TGTGCCTGGAGTGTAGGGGGACTAGCGGGAGGGCCTAGAGACAATGAGCAGTTCTTC
j_gene: TRBJ1-5; v_gene: TRBV18; abundance: -; d_gene: TRBD1; CDR3aa: CASSPTGANQPQHF; CDR3nt: TGTGCCAGCTCACCAACAGGGGCGAATCAGCCCCAGCATTTT
j_gene: TRBJ1-1; v_gene: TRBV15; abundance: -; d_gene: -; CDR3aa: CATIDNSNTEAFF; CDR3nt: TGTGCCACCATTGACAACTCGAACACTGAAGCTTTCTTT
j_gene: TRBJ1-2; v_gene: TRBV19; abundance: -; d_gene: -; CDR3aa: CASRDGSGSGSGYTF; CDR3nt: TGTGCCAGTAGAGACGGATCGGGAAGTGGAAGTGGCTACACCTTC
j_gene: TRBJ2-1; v_gene: TRBV10-1; abundance: -; d_gene: TRBD1; CDR3aa: CASSPRTGMNEQFF; CDR3nt: TGCGCCAGCAGCCCTAGGACAGGGATGAATGAGCAGTTCTTC
j_gene: TRBJ1-2; v_gene: TRBV5-8; abundance: -; d_gene: TRBD1; CDR3aa: CASSFGQVLYGYTF; CDR3nt: TGTGCCAGCAGCTTCGGACAGGTCCTCTATGGCTACACCTTC
j_gene: TRBJ1-1; v_gene: TRBV3-1/TRBV3-2; abundance: few; d_gene: -; CDR3aa: CASSQRSGGWTEAFF; CDR3nt: TGTGCCAGCAGCCAGAGGTCGGGGGGATGGACTGAAGCTTTCTTT
j_gene: TRBJ2-1; v_gene: TRBV2; abundance: -; d_gene: -; CDR3aa: CASTPRVSEQFF; CDR3nt: TGTGCCAGCACTCCCCGGGTTTCTGAGCAGTTCTTC
j_gene: TRBJ2-2; v_gene: TRBV5-6; abundance: -; d_gene: -; CDR3aa: CASSRLPAQNTGELFF; CDR3nt: TGTGCCAGCAGCCGGCTCCCCGCTCAGAACACCGGGGAGCTGTTTTTT
j_gene: TRBJ1-1; v_gene: TRBV13; abundance: -; d_gene: TRBD1; CDR3aa: CASRPRGGQENTEAFF; CDR3nt: TGTGCCAGCAGGCCGAGAGGGGGACAGGAGAACACTGAAGCTTTCTTT
j_gene: TRBJ2-1; v_gene: TRBV9; abundance: once; d_gene: TRBD2; CDR3aa: CASSPTGLAGFNEQFF; CDR3nt: TGTGCCAGCAGCCCGACGGGACTAGCGGGGTTCAATGAGCAGTTCTTC
j_gene: TRBJ2-3; v_gene: TRBV30; abundance: -; d_gene: -; CDR3aa: CAWSRRMDTQYF; CDR3nt: TGTGCCTGGAGTCGCAGAATGGATACGCAGTATTTT
j_gene: TRBJ2-1; v_gene: TRBV3-1/TRBV3-2; abundance: -; d_gene: -; CDR3aa: CASSQTSLISSYNEQFF; CDR3nt: TGTGCCAGCAGCCAAACCTCGTTGATTAGCTCCTACAATGAGCAGTTCTTC
j_gene: TRBJ2-4; v_gene: TRBV28; abundance: -; d_gene: -; CDR3aa: CASSLVANIQYF; CDR3nt: TGTGCCAGCAGTTTAGTAGCGAACATTCAGTACTTC
j_gene: TRBJ1-3; v_gene: TRBV19; abundance: -; d_gene: -; CDR3aa: CATRGDRLLGNTIYF; CDR3nt: TGTGCCACCCGAGGAGACAGACTTCTTGGAAACACCATATATTTT
j_gene: TRBJ2-1; v_gene: TRBV2; abundance: -; d_gene: TRBD2; CDR3aa: CASRGLAGTAGEQFF; CDR3nt: TGTGCCAGCAGGGGACTAGCGGGCACTGCGGGTGAGCAGTTCTTC
j_gene: TRBJ2-3; v_gene: TRBV9; abundance: -; d_gene: -; CDR3aa: CASSVENLNTDTQYF; CDR3nt: TGTGCCAGCAGCGTAGAGAACCTAAACACAGATACGCAGTATTTT
j_gene: TRBJ2-3; v_gene: TRBV2; abundance: few; d_gene: -; CDR3aa: CASSVPVRGSFTDTQYF; CDR3nt: TGTGCCAGCAGTGTTCCCGTTAGAGGATCTTTCACAGATACGCAGTATTTT
j_gene: TRBJ2-3; v_gene: TRBV9; abundance: -; d_gene: -; CDR3aa: CASSAARRDTQYF; CDR3nt: TGTGCCAGCAGCGCCGCTAGGAGAGATACGCAGTATTTT
j_gene: TRBJ1-2; v_gene: TRBV3-1/TRBV3-2; abundance: once; d_gene: -; CDR3aa: CASSGARRGYTF; CDR3nt: TGTGCCAGCAGCGGGGCGCGGAGAGGCTACACCTTC
j_gene: TRBJ2-1; v_gene: TRBV19; abundance: -; d_gene: -; CDR3aa: CASSTWGDEQFF; CDR3nt: TGTGCCAGTAGTACCTGGGGGGATGAGCAGTTCTTC
j_gene: TRBJ1-2; v_gene: TRBV30; abundance: -; d_gene: -; CDR3aa: CAWSMKGVYTF; CDR3nt: TGTGCCTGGAGTATGAAGGGGGTCTACACCTTC
j_gene: TRBJ2-1; v_gene: TRBV7-8; abundance: -; d_gene: -; CDR3aa: CASSFRDEQFF; CDR3nt: TGTGCCAGCAGCTTTAGGGATGAGCAGTTCTTC
j_gene: TRBJ2-2; v_gene: TRBV19; abundance: -; d_gene: -; CDR3aa: CASTMGLSTGELFF; CDR3nt: TGTGCCAGTACCATGGGACTGTCCACCGGGGAGCTGTTTTTT
j_gene: TRBJ2-3; v_gene: TRBV3-1/TRBV3-2; abundance: -; d_gene: TRBD1; CDR3aa: CASSQDTLGTGVADTQYF; CDR3nt: TGTGCCAGCAGCCAAGATACGCTAGGGACAGGGGTGGCAGATACGCAGTATTTT
j_gene: TRBJ2-5; v_gene: TRBV25-1; abundance: -; d_gene: -; CDR3aa: CASSEQVGAQETQYF; CDR3nt: TGTGCCAGCAGTGAACAAGTCGGGGCACAAGAGACCCAGTACTTC
j_gene: TRBJ1-5; v_gene: TRBV15; abundance: -; d_gene: -; CDR3aa: CATSRTPPESNQPQHF; CDR3nt: TGTGCCACCAGCAGAACACCCCCAGAGAGCAATCAGCCCCAGCATTTT
j_gene: TRBJ2-1; v_gene: TRBV5-1; abundance: -; d_gene: -; CDR3aa: CASSFEGNEQFF; CDR3nt: TGCGCCAGCAGCTTCGAGGGTAATGAGCAGTTCTTC
j_gene: TRBJ2-7; v_gene: TRBV6-1; abundance: -; d_gene: -; CDR3aa: CASSERAPSYEQYF; CDR3nt: TGTGCCAGCAGTGAACGGGCTCCCTCCTACGAGCAGTACTTC
j_gene: TRBJ2-7; v_gene: TRBV27; abundance: -; d_gene: -; CDR3aa: CASRRSAYEQYF; CDR3nt: TGTGCCAGCAGGCGGAGCGCCTACGAGCAGTACTTC
j_gene: TRBJ1-3; v_gene: TRBV6-6; abundance: few; d_gene: -; CDR3aa: CASSRPRNTIYF; CDR3nt: TGTGCCAGCAGCCGTCCCCGAAACACCATATATTTT
j_gene: TRBJ1-1; v_gene: TRBV2; abundance: -; d_gene: TRBD1; CDR3aa: CARETGTGVTEAFF; CDR3nt: TGTGCCAGAGAAACCGGGACAGGGGTCACTGAAGCTTTCTTT
j_gene: TRBJ1-2; v_gene: TRBV19; abundance: -; d_gene: -; CDR3aa: CASSITGQSYTF; CDR3nt: TGTGCCAGTAGTATCACCGGGCAGAGCTACACCTTC
j_gene: TRBJ2-3; v_gene: TRBV9; abundance: -; d_gene: -; CDR3aa: CASSVGPQWGTDTQYF; CDR3nt: TGTGCCAGCAGCGTAGGGCCCCAGTGGGGCACAGATACGCAGTATTTT